These T cell receptor beta chains were read from a single sample in a study of T cell repertoires in cytomegalovirus infection. TCRdb processed the reads anew with MiXCR; each CDR3 protein has one entry. This table holds 450,000 to 550,000 distinct CDR3 sequences, about two fifths found once. No antigens are known for them. The material sequenced was cultured PBMCs, taken from culture after CMV antigen stimulation. Source of these receptors: a human donor in good health (CMV status not recorded). Some clones in this sample may be carry-over from other donors' samples. The CDR3 runs from the conserved cysteine through the conserved F or W. The D gene is left open where the match is weak. Clone size is shown for a subset of rows, as once, few, many or a class of expanded clone.

d_call	clone_size	j_call	v_call	cdr3_aa	cdr3_nt
-	few	TRBJ2-7	TRBV6-1	CASSEAGREQYF	TGTGCCAGCAGTGAAGCGGGTCGCGAGCAGTACTTC
-	-	TRBJ1-5	TRBV7-8	CASSLRVYQPQHF	TGTGCCAGCAGCTTAAGAGTGTATCAGCCCCAGCATTTT
-	few	TRBJ1-5	TRBV19	CASSSGVPNRQPQHF	TGTGCCAGTAGTTCGGGGGTTCCTAATAGGCAGCCCCAGCATTTT
TRBD2	few	TRBJ2-7	TRBV7-8	CASSFTSGLNYEQYF	TGTGCCAGCAGCTTCACTAGCGGGCTTAACTACGAGCAGTACTTC
TRBD2	few	TRBJ2-3	TRBV20-1	CSAPLAGGRALGADTQYF	TGCAGTGCTCCCCTAGCGGGGGGGCGCGCCTTAGGGGCAGATACGCAGTATTTT
-	-	TRBJ1-1	TRBV12-3/TRBV12-4	CASSFGQVNTEAFF	TGTGCCAGCAGTTTCGGCCAGGTGAACACTGAAGCTTTCTTT
-	-	TRBJ1-1	TRBV25-1	CASSESHLLGTEAFF	TGTGCCAGCAGTGAATCCCATTTATTGGGCACTGAAGCTTTCTTT
-	-	TRBJ2-3	TRBV6-1	CASKGLSASTDTQYF	TGTGCCAGCAAAGGACTTTCCGCTAGCACAGATACGCAGTATTTT
-	-	TRBJ2-3	TRBV7-2	CASSPEMVAATDTQYF	TGTGCCAGCAGCCCAGAAATGGTGGCCGCCACAGATACGCAGTATTTT
-	-	TRBJ1-1	TRBV6-1	CASSEVKGWGVWNTEAFF	TGTGCCAGCAGTGAAGTGAAGGGGTGGGGGGTCTGGAACACTGAAGCTTTCTTT
-	-	TRBJ2-1	TRBV12-3/TRBV12-4	CASSLWGSSYNEQFF	TGTGCCAGCAGTTTATGGGGTAGCTCCTACAATGAGCAGTTCTTC
-	-	TRBJ2-1	TRBV11-2	CASSLQVWNEQFF	TGTGCCAGCAGCTTGCAGGTCTGGAATGAGCAGTTCTTC
TRBD2	once	TRBJ2-7	TRBV7-9	CASSATSGGASEQYF	TGTGCCAGCAGCGCCACTAGCGGGGGGGCATCGGAGCAGTACTTC
-	few	TRBJ2-7	TRBV7-2	CASSASSGGYEQYF	TGTGCCAGCAGCGCTTCATCTGGGGGCTACGAGCAGTACTTC
-	-	TRBJ2-1	TRBV6-5	CASSRAGGGLIHEQFF	TGTGCCAGCAGTCGGGCAGGGGGGGGATTAATCCATGAGCAGTTCTTC
-	-	TRBJ2-1	TRBV12-3/TRBV12-4	CASTPNAGIRQFF	TGTGCCAGCACCCCCAACGCAGGGATTCGGCAGTTCTTC
-	many	TRBJ1-5	TRBV7-2	CASSPAGGGQPQHF	TGTGCCAGCAGCCCAGCTGGAGGGGGTCAGCCCCAGCATTTT
TRBD1	-	TRBJ1-4	TRBV7-2	CASSFEGGGGGEKLFF	TGTGCCAGCAGCTTCGAGGGGGGAGGGGGCGGTGAAAAACTGTTTTTT
-	-	TRBJ1-3	TRBV7-2	CASTHGGRGGNTIYF	TGTGCCAGCACTCACGGGGGGCGAGGGGGAAACACCATATATTTT
-	-	TRBJ2-1	TRBV5-1	CASSLSTGLNNEQFF	TGCGCCAGCAGCCTTTCTACAGGTCTAAACAATGAGCAGTTCTTC
TRBD1	few	TRBJ1-1	TRBV7-8	CASSLGRGSTEAFF	TGTGCCAGCAGCTTAGGCAGGGGGAGCACTGAAGCTTTCTTT
-	-	TRBJ1-1	TRBV7-8	CASSANPSNEAFF	TGTGCCAGCAGCGCTAACCCGTCCAATGAAGCTTTCTTT
-	-	TRBJ2-3	TRBV2	CASSPGMIDTQYF	TGTGCCAGCTCTCCAGGGATGATCGATACGCAGTATTTT
-	-	TRBJ1-2	TRBV12-3/TRBV12-4	CASSMDGVYGYTF	TGTGCCAGCTCTATGGACGGAGTCTATGGCTACACCTTC
TRBD2	few	TRBJ2-3	TRBV7-6	CASSLVVFLAGGTDTQYF	TGTGCCAGCAGCTTAGTGGTATTTTTGGCGGGAGGCACAGATACGCAGTATTTT
-	few	TRBJ2-3	TRBV27	CASSRWTEPTDTQYF	TGTGCCAGCAGCCGCTGGACGGAACCTACAGATACGCAGTATTTT
TRBD2	-	TRBJ2-5	TRBV2	CASVREGQETQYF	TGTGCCAGTGTCAGGGAGGGCCAAGAGACCCAGTACTTC
-	few	TRBJ2-1	TRBV7-4	CASSLGVEDEQFF	TGTGCCAGCAGCTTAGGTGTCGAGGATGAGCAGTTCTTC
TRBD2	few	TRBJ2-1	TRBV6-2/TRBV6-3	CASNGGGAYNEQFF	TGTGCCAGCAACGGGGGGGGAGCCTACAATGAGCAGTTCTTC
TRBD2	few	TRBJ2-1	TRBV7-2	CASGNITSGGYYNEQFF	TGTGCCAGCGGTAACATCACGAGCGGGGGGTACTACAATGAGCAGTTCTTC
-	-	TRBJ1-1	TRBV19	CASSPYRFSEAFF	TGTGCCAGTAGTCCTTACAGGTTCAGTGAAGCTTTCTTT
TRBD2	-	TRBJ2-1	TRBV7-2	CASSFLVAGSYNEQFF	TGTGCCAGCAGCTTCCTGGTAGCGGGGTCCTACAATGAGCAGTTCTTC
-	-	TRBJ2-3	TRBV19	CASSATRGTINTDTQYF	TGTGCCAGTAGTGCAACCAGGGGAACCATAAACACAGATACGCAGTATTTT
-	many	TRBJ1-5	TRBV7-2	CASSRDRDNQPQHF	TGTGCCAGCAGCCGCGACAGAGACAATCAGCCCCAGCATTTT
-	few	TRBJ2-2	TRBV28	CASRGGGENTGELFF	TGTGCCAGCAGAGGGGGAGGGGAAAACACCGGGGAGCTGTTTTTT
TRBD2	-	TRBJ2-1	TRBV7-6	CASSLKLTSGRLDEQFF	TGTGCCAGCAGCTTAAAATTGACTAGCGGGAGGTTAGATGAGCAGTTCTTC
-	-	TRBJ2-5	TRBV7-6	CASSTRDFQETQYF	TGTGCCAGCAGCACCCGGGACTTCCAAGAGACCCAGTACTTC
TRBD2	-	TRBJ2-3	TRBV27	CASSTLRLAGSTDTQYF	TGTGCCAGCAGTACCCTCCGACTAGCGGGCAGCACAGATACGCAGTATTTT
-	-	TRBJ1-1	TRBV7-2	CASSFSRRVNTEAFF	TGTGCCAGCAGCTTCTCCAGAAGAGTGAACACTGAAGCTTTCTTT
-	-	TRBJ1-4	TRBV19	CASRSESRGSEKLFF	TGTGCCAGTAGATCTGAGTCGCGGGGCAGCGAAAAACTGTTTTTT
-	few	TRBJ2-3	TRBV6-8	CASTHGGPNYYTDTQYF	TGTGCCAGCACTCATGGAGGCCCGAATTATTACACAGATACGCAGTATTTT
-	-	TRBJ1-3	TRBV4-1	CASSQETATGNTIYF	TGCGCCAGCAGCCAAGAGACAGCCACTGGAAACACCATATATTTT
TRBD2	-	TRBJ2-1	TRBV18	CASSPLAGGLDEQFF	TGTGCCAGCTCACCCCTAGCGGGGGGTCTCGATGAGCAGTTCTTC
-	many	TRBJ2-4	TRBV4-3	CASSQFSGNIQYF	TGCGCCAGCAGCCAATTCTCAGGGAACATTCAGTACTTC
-	few	TRBJ1-6	TRBV7-2	CASTKNPFSYNSPLHF	TGTGCCAGCACCAAAAATCCCTTCTCATATAATTCACCCCTCCACTTT
TRBD2	-	TRBJ2-1	TRBV7-9	CASSLVTLAGENEQFF	TGTGCCAGCAGCTTAGTAACACTAGCGGGAGAGAATGAGCAGTTCTTC
TRBD1	-	TRBJ1-1	TRBV7-9	CASSWDRNTEAFF	TGTGCCAGCAGCTGGGACAGGAACACTGAAGCTTTCTTT
-	-	TRBJ1-4	TRBV7-9	CASSSSRLPQAGKLFF	TGTGCCAGCAGCTCCTCTCGTCTTCCCCAGGCGGGAAAACTGTTTTTT
-	-	TRBJ2-7	TRBV7-9	CASTIIGRQYF	TGTGCCAGCACTATAATCGGGCGGCAGTACTTC
-	few	TRBJ2-2	TRBV6-6	CASSYPTGMDTGELFF	TGTGCCAGCAGTTACCCAACGGGGATGGACACCGGGGAGCTGTTTTTT
-	few	TRBJ1-3	TRBV11-2	CASSPIRALLTGNTIYF	TGTGCCAGCAGCCCCATTCGGGCTTTGTTAACTGGAAACACCATATATTTT
-	-	TRBJ1-4	TRBV20-1	CSARASRLNEKLFF	TGCAGTGCTAGAGCCTCCCGGCTAAATGAAAAACTGTTTTTT
TRBD1	-	TRBJ1-1	TRBV7-2	CASRLTGGEGTEACF	TGTGCCAGCAGACTCACAGGGGGCGAGGGCACTGAAGCTTGCTTT
TRBD1	-	TRBJ1-5	TRBV10-3	CAISPGGTGDQPQHF	TGTGCCATCAGTCCAGGGGGGACAGGGGATCAGCCCCAGCATTTT
-	-	TRBJ2-7	TRBV20-1	CSARDRVTYEQYF	TGCAGTGCTAGGGACAGAGTTACCTACGAGCAGTACTTC
-	-	TRBJ2-7	TRBV7-4	CASSLPGNPYEQYF	TGTGCCAGCAGCTTACCGGGGAACCCCTACGAGCAGTACTTC
TRBD1	-	TRBJ1-2	TRBV12-3/TRBV12-4	CASSPRTGRMGGYTF	TGTGCCAGCAGTCCTCGGACAGGGAGAATGGGTGGCTACACCTTC
-	few	TRBJ2-5	TRBV7-8	CASSFFQGETQYF	TGTGCCAGCAGCTTTTTTCAGGGAGAGACCCAGTACTTC